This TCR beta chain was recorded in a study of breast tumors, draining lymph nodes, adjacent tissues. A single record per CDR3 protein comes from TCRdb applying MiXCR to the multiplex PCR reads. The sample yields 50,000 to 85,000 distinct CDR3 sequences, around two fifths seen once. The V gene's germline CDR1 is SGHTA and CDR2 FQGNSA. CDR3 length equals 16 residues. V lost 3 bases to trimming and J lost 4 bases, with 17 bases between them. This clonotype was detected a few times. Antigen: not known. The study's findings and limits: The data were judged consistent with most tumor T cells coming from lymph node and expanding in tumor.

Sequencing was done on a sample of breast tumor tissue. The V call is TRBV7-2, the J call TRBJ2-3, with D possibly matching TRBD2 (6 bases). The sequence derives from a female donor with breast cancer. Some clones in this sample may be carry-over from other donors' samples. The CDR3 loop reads CASSFLGGVTADTQYF. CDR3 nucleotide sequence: TGTGCCAGCAGCTTTCTCGGCGGGGTTACCGCAGATACGCAGTATTTT.